The 2 T cell receptor beta chains below come from one sample, sequenced in a study of cytomegalovirus exposure and HLA in healthy donors. PCR amplification relied on 60 Vbeta primers (plus 13 Jbeta primers). Libraries were prepared by immunoSEQ multiplex PCR; TCRdb keeps only in-frame clonotypes and omits some of them. This sample has 35,000 to 40,000 clones, with 55% to 75% found just once. Sequenced input: PBMCs. Receptors were obtained from a man aged 50-60 years in good health and CMV-seropositive.

This chain links TRBV6-6 with TRBJ1-2, with D perhaps matching TRBD1 (6 bases). Germline V gene sequence: CDR1 MNHNY, CDR2 SVGAGI (reference sequence). Trimming pared 5 bases from V and 2 bases from J, leaving 12 bases between. This CDR3 comprises 14 residues. The CDR3 DNA is TGTGCCAGCAGTGGTACAGGGACGAACTATGGCTACACCTTC. Residues: CASSGTGTNYGYTF.

J is TRBJ2-5 and V is TRBV29-1; 7 bases map to TRBD1. The J call is uncertain, as TRBJ2-7 better fits the DNA end. CDR1 and CDR2 (germline): SQVTM, ANQGSEA. The CDR3 loop spans 13 amino acids. The CDR3 nucleotides read TGCAGCGTTACAGGGGTTAGCTCCTACGAGCAGTACTTC. Amino acid sequence: CSVTGVSSYEQYF.